Below are 30 T cell receptor beta chains sequenced from a single sample in a study of T cells after yellow fever vaccination. Via MiXCR, TCRdb re-called the 5' RACE reads, giving one row per CDR3 protein. This sample has 510,000 or so distinct CDR3 sequences, with around 21% found just once. The input for sequencing was PBMCs, taken 15 days after the yellow fever booster vaccination. All receptors come from a man under 40 who received the YFV17D yellow fever vaccine.

The rearrangement links TRBV7-9 to TRBJ1-5; D remains ambiguous. V lost 3 bases to trimming and J lost 9 bases, with 9 bases between them. Per the germline V gene, CDR1 is SEHNR and CDR2 is FQNEAQ (reference sequence). The CDR3 has 12 residues. CDR3 DNA: TGTGCCAGCAGCTTGGGATTGGGGCCCCAGCATTTT. Its protein product is CASSLGLGPQHF.

This clonotype came up a few times. V usage is TRBV5-6 and J usage is TRBJ2-7; D remains ambiguous. In germline, CDR1 is SGHDT, CDR2 YYEEEE. CDR3 length: 13 amino acids. The ends were cut back, 0 bases at V and 3 bases at J, with 7 bases in the middle. The CDR3 sequence is CASSLGQHYEQYF. DNA for the CDR3: TGTGCCAGCAGCTTGGGTCAGCACTACGAGCAGTACTTC.

This clonotype was picked up a small number of times. The V gene is TRBV20-1, the J gene TRBJ2-4; no reliable D call. Germline assignment: CDR1 DFQATT and CDR2 SNEGSKA (reference sequence). V dropped 0 bases and J dropped 0 bases, with 9 bases sitting between them. The CDR3 loop spans 15 amino acids. The CDR3 here is CSARDSVLAKNIQYF. The CDR3 bases are TGCAGTGCTAGAGACAGCGTCTTAGCCAAAAACATTCAGTACTTC.

About this clonotype itself: An end of the junction differs from the germline gene, which may be a read error. The chain couples TRBV20-1 to TRBJ2-1; D call uncertain. Germline loops: CDR1 DFQATT, CDR2 SNEGSKA (reference sequence). This CDR3 contains 14 residues. CDR3 in amino acids: CCAPTGGPYNEQFF. CDR3 DNA: TGCTGTGCTCCGACGGGCGGACCCTACAATGAGCAGTTCTTC.

This clonotype was seen only a few times. V gene TRBV20-1 combines with J gene TRBJ2-7, with D perhaps assigned TRBD1 or TRBD2 (5 bases each). Germline V lookup: CDR1 DFQATT, CDR2 SNEGSKA (reference sequence). V was shortened by 6 bases and J by 0 bases, with 15 bases between the two germline ends. The CDR3 contains 14 residues. The DNA of the CDR3 is TGCAGTGCACCATCGGGGCTTTACTCCTACGAGCAGTACTTC. It translates to CSAPSGLYSYEQYF.

The chain joins TRBV20-1 to TRBJ2-5; 10 nucleotides agree with TRBD2. V shed 5 bases, J shed 10 bases, and the junction held 16 bases outside the gene matches. Germline CDR1 is DFQATT and CDR2 is SNEGSKA (reference sequence). The CDR3 is made up of 15 amino acids. The CDR3 DNA sequence: TGCAGTGCTGCACCGGGACTAGCGCTCCCCGGGGGCCAGTACTTC. Translation: CSAAPGLALPGGQYF.

The genes are TRBV9 and TRBJ2-1; D is tentatively TRBD1 or TRBD2 (5 bases each). The CDR3 contains 15 residues. Germline assignment: CDR1 SGDLS and CDR2 YYNGEE. Trimming left V 7 bases short and J 0 bases short, with 14 bases between. CDR3 loop: CASSLGDGSYNEQFF. The CDR3 DNA follows: TGTGCCAGCTCCCTCGGGGACGGCTCCTACAATGAGCAGTTCTTC.

This clonotype was counted only a few times. V and J are TRBV10-3 and TRBJ1-2; TRBD1 is a possible D gene (5 bases). V was pared by 10 bases and J by 1 base, with 16 bases between. Germline values: CDR1 ENHRY, CDR2 SYGVKD. The CDR3 is 14 amino acids. The CDR3 sequence is CATSRAVFNYGYTF. CDR3 in DNA: TGTGCCACCTCCAGGGCAGTCTTTAACTATGGCTACACCTTC.

The chain combines TRBV28 with TRBJ2-1, with TRBD2 identical over 10 bases. This CDR3 is built from 15 residues. V lost 2 bases and J lost 7; bases outside the gene matches: 5. Germline V gene sequence: CDR1 MDHEN, CDR2 SYDVKM. In DNA, the CDR3 is TGTGCCAGCAGTTTACCTAGCGGGAGATGGAATGAGCAGTTCTTC. Protein product: CASSLPSGRWNEQFF.

The chain combines TRBV4-3 with TRBJ2-1; tentative D call: TRBD2 (5 bases). Deletions cut 0 bases from V and 0 bases from J, with 9 bases between. Germline loops: CDR1 LGHNA, CDR2 YSLEER. CDR3 length equals 16 residues. The CDR3 DNA follows: TGCGCCAGCAGCCAAGATTATGGGAGCTCCTACAATGAGCAGTTCTTC. Protein product: CASSQDYGSSYNEQFF.

The CDR3 region has the DNA TGTGCCAGCAGCCAAGAGGGAGCGGGAGGGCCGGTAGTAGATACGCAGTATTTT. As protein: CASSQEGAGGPVVDTQYF. V and J are TRBV4-2 and TRBJ2-3; 10 bases are a match to TRBD2. CDR1 LGHNA and CDR2 YNFKEQ come from the germline V gene. Germline trimming cut 0 bases from V and 5 bases from J; bases unmatched to any gene: 11. The CDR3 runs to 18 residues.

This clonotype was counted between two and nine times. The chain recombines TRBV25-1 with TRBJ2-1; 8 nucleotides match TRBD2. The V and J ends lost 11 bases and 10 bases, in that order; junction bases with no gene match: 10. The CDR3 loop spans 12 amino acids. Germline CDR1 and CDR2: MGHDK and SYGVNS. The CDR3 DNA is TGTGCCGCGGGAACTAGCGGTTGGGAGCAGTTCTTC. Amino acid sequence: CAAGTSGWEQFF.

This clonotype was found a few times. The rearrangement joins TRBV11-2 to TRBJ2-7; TRBD1 matches at 7 bases. The J segment lost 7 bases and the V segment lost 5 bases, leaving 8 bases of the junction unmatched. There are 13 residues in the CDR3. Germline loops: CDR1 SGHAT, CDR2 FQNNGV. Here the CDR3 DNA reads TGTGCCAGCAGCAGGGACAGACAGTTAGAGCAGTACTTC. This sequence encodes CASSRDRQLEQYF.

The chain links TRBV24-1 to TRBJ1-1; 7 bases line up with TRBD1. CDR1 is KGHDR, CDR2 SFDVKD, per germline. V shed 8 bases, J shed 0 bases, and the junction held 2 bases outside the gene matches. The CDR3 is 13 amino acids. CDR3 loop: CATKDRVNTEAFF. Here the CDR3 DNA reads TGTGCCACCAAAGACAGGGTGAACACTGAAGCTTTCTTT.

The rearrangement uses TRBV5-1 and TRBJ2-3, with 9 bases matching TRBD1. Trimming removed 4 bases from V and 3 bases from J; junction bases left unmatched: 9. From germline, CDR1 is SGHRS and CDR2 YFSETQ. The CDR3 consists of 16 residues. CDR3 sequence (DNA): TGCGCCAGCAGCCCCGGAACAGGGGGCCGGACAGATACGCAGTATTTT. Protein product: CASSPGTGGRTDTQYF.

CDR3 in DNA: TGTGCCAGCAGCTTGGCCTGGGGCACAGATACGCAGTATTTT. Protein product: CASSLAWGTDTQYF. The rearrangement links TRBV5-6 to TRBJ2-3; no clear D. This CDR3 comprises 14 residues. V was cut by 0 bases and J by 1 base, with 6 bases left in between. Germline CDR1 reads SGHDT; CDR2 reads YYEEEE.

This clonotype was seen a few times. The chain employs TRBV6-5 and TRBJ2-7; TRBD2 agrees at 8 bases. Germline CDR1 is MNHEY and CDR2 is SVGAGI. The CDR3 totals 16 residues. V dropped 2 bases and J dropped 4; count of bases not matched to a gene: 10. The CDR3 DNA follows: TGTGCCAGCAGTTACGTTGGCCGGGGGGGTTCTTACGAGCAGTACTTC. As protein: CASSYVGRGGSYEQYF.

At least ten counts were recorded for this clonotype. This sequence joins TRBV5-1 and TRBJ2-3, with TRBD2 identical over 9 bases. V dropped 4 bases and J dropped 2; count of bases not matched to a gene: 11. CDR3 length equals 17 residues. From germline, CDR1 is SGHRS and CDR2 YFSETQ. The chain's CDR3 is CASSPTAGGRTTDTQYF. The DNA for the CDR3 is TGCGCCAGCAGCCCGACAGCGGGAGGCCGAACCACAGATACGCAGTATTTT.

This clonotype was counted many times. CDR3 DNA sequence: TGTGCCAGCAGCTTAGAGGGGGGCACTGAAGCTTTCTTT. It specifies CASSLEGGTEAFF. This chain uses TRBV7-9 with TRBJ1-1, with D tentatively TRBD1 (6 bases). Germline lookup yields CDR1 SEHNR and CDR2 FQNEAQ (reference sequence). V lost 1 base to trimming and J lost 4 bases, with 7 bases between them. This CDR3 spans 13 amino acids.

V usage is TRBV20-1 and J usage is TRBJ1-6; D possibly corresponds to TRBD1 (5 bases). V lost 3 bases, J lost 5 bases, and 11 bases lay in between. Germline assignment: CDR1 DFQATT and CDR2 SNEGSKA (reference sequence). CDR3 length: 14 residues. CDR3 residues: CSARAGLDNSPLHF. The DNA for the CDR3 is TGCAGTGCTAGGGCAGGGCTGGATAATTCACCCCTCCACTTT.

CDR3 bases: TGTGCCAGCAGCTCCGCCCAGGGGAACACTGAAGCTTTCTTT. Protein sequence: CASSSAQGNTEAFF. J is TRBJ1-1 and V is TRBV11-2, with D possibly being TRBD1 (5 bases). The germline V and J ends were trimmed by 4 bases and 1 base, with 10 bases remaining between them. CDR1 is SGHAT, CDR2 FQNNGV, per germline. The CDR3 extends over 14 amino acids.

The chain uses TRBV5-4 and TRBJ2-2; D gene ambiguous. The CDR3 consists of 13 residues. Germline CDR1 reads SGHNT; CDR2 reads YYREEE (reference sequence). Trimming took off 6 bases at V and 3 bases at J, with 9 bases between the two ends. Here the CDR3 reads CASIFIYTGELFF. CDR3 nucleotide sequence: TGTGCCAGCATCTTCATCTACACCGGGGAGCTGTTTTTT.

This chain uses TRBV20-1 with TRBJ2-7; 9 bases agree with TRBD2. The CDR3 runs to 15 residues. V shed 6 bases, J shed 0 bases, and the junction held 9 bases outside the gene matches. Germline assignment: CDR1 DFQATT and CDR2 SNEGSKA (reference sequence). CDR3 amino acids: CSASLAGASSYEQYF. Here the CDR3 DNA reads TGCAGTGCGTCCTTAGCGGGGGCCTCCTCCTACGAGCAGTACTTC.

This clonotype was seen a few times. DNA for the CDR3: TGTGCCAGCAGCCGGGAGGGAAGGAACACTGAAGCTTTCTTT. It specifies CASSREGRNTEAFF. The chain employs TRBV3-1 and TRBJ1-1, with D uncertain. CDR3 length: 14 residues. Trimming removed 4 bases from V and 1 base from J, with 10 bases in between. Per the germline V gene, CDR1 is LGHDT and CDR2 is YNNKEL (reference sequence). Complete variable domain (other parts from reference TRBV3-1 and TRBJ1-1): DTAVSQTPKYLVTQMGNDKSIKCEQNLGHDTMYWYKQDSKKFLKIMFSYNNKELIINETVPNRFSPKSPDKAHLNLHINSLELGDSAVYFCASSREGRNTEAFFGQGTRLTVV.

The V gene is TRBV5-4, the J gene TRBJ2-4; 12 positions match TRBD2. The CDR3 extends over 16 amino acids. Germline V gene lookup returns CDR1 SGHNT and CDR2 YYREEE (reference sequence). V shed 5 bases and J 2 bases; nucleotides not matched to a gene: 5. CDR3: CASSVGLAGTKNIQYF. The CDR3 nucleotides are TGTGCCAGCAGTGTCGGACTAGCGGGAACCAAAAACATTCAGTACTTC.

This clonotype turned up a few times. This rearrangement joins TRBV29-1 to TRBJ2-3, with unresolved D. The CDR3 consists of 15 residues. CDR1 and CDR2 (germline): SQVTM, ANQGSEA. The V end was cut by 0 bases, the J end by 5 bases, with 15 bases between. The CDR3 coding sequence is TGCAGCGTTGAAGATCCCTTACTCCCTAGAGATACGCAGTATTTT. Its translation is CSVEDPLLPRDTQYF.

This rearrangement joins TRBV7-9 to TRBJ2-2, with 9 bases fitting TRBD1. CDR1 SEHNR and CDR2 FQNEAQ come from the germline V gene (reference sequence). The V and J ends lost 5 bases and 9 bases, in that order; junction bases with no gene match: 7. The CDR3 is 14 amino acids. CDR3 in amino acids: CASSRTGASRELFF. In nucleotides, the CDR3 is TGTGCCAGCAGCCGGACAGGGGCCTCGCGGGAGCTGTTTTTT.

This clonotype has just a few counts. The V gene is TRBV5-1, the J gene TRBJ2-5; D is uncertain. Per germline, CDR1 SGHRS and CDR2 YFSETQ. The CDR3 is 12 residues long. The V end was cut by 1 base, the J end by 2 bases, with 3 bases between. This CDR3 reads CASSLWQETQYF. In nucleotides, the CDR3 is TGCGCCAGCAGCTTGTGGCAAGAGACCCAGTACTTC.

J is TRBJ2-7 and V is TRBV20-1, with TRBD2 matching 7 bases. Germline CDR1 and CDR2: DFQATT and SNEGSKA (reference sequence). The trim removed 5 bases at V and 2 bases at J, leaving 9 bases unmatched. This CDR3 is built from 14 residues. In nucleotides, the CDR3 is TGCAGTGCTGGCCAAGCGGGAAGAACCTACGAGCAGTACTTC. This encodes CSAGQAGRTYEQYF.

This chain joins TRBV20-1 and TRBJ2-3, with D hard to call. V lost 3 bases and J 4 bases, leaving 8 bases between the germline ends. This CDR3 has 12 amino acids. Germline V gene data show CDR1 as DFQATT and CDR2 as SNEGSKA (reference sequence). The DNA for the CDR3 is TGCAGTGCTAGGGATGCTCCAGATACGCAGTATTTT. It specifies CSARDAPDTQYF.